What follows is one TCR beta chain and its context. In the study's own analysis: Scientists estimated how many nucleated cells there were by amplifying reference gene primers. This table comes from immunoSEQ multiplex PCR, and its TCRdb copy is limited to in-frame clones, with some not included. The V and J calls and clone size were taken over from that table, and D and trimming were inferred from the DNA. The sample yields under 200,000 clones, 80% to 90% seen once. The sample is drawn from a study of blood T cell repertoires in COVID-19. For the study at large: From the United States, Italy and Spain came samples of acute and convalescent COVID-19.

Trimming shortened V by 2 bases and J by 3 bases, and 11 bases separated the two germline ends. CDR3 length equals 15 residues. CDR1 is MNHNS, CDR2 SASEGT, per germline. J is TRBJ1-5 and V is TRBV6-1, with D possibly being TRBD1 (6 bases). Sequencing was done on a sample of peripheral blood. This sequence was found in a man between 65 and 85 years old with active or convalescent COVID-19. As DNA, the CDR3 is TGTGCCAGCAGTGAATCTGGACAGTCCAATCAGCCCCAGCATTTT. This sequence encodes CASSESGQSNQPQHF.